These 7 T cell receptor beta chains came from one sample sequenced in a study of beta chain bispecific antibodies for T cell cancers. Expansion lasted two to four days, with either anti-CD3 antibody OKT3 or CD3/CD28 beads. Findings of the study overall: Normal T cells contributed less of the targeted TRBV signal than the leukemia cells did.

In TCRdb, the 5' RACE reads were re-called with MiXCR into one record per CDR3 protein. Of some 20,000 distinct CDR3 sequences in the sample, over 2% were seen once. What these receptors recognize is not known. Sequences were obtained from healthy donor T cells cultured with leukemia cells. These receptor sequences come from a human donor in good health. Some clones in this sample may be carry-over from other donors' samples.

This clonotype occurred many times. The rearrangement links TRBV30 to TRBJ1-1; D unclear. Per germline, CDR1 GTSNPN and CDR2 SVGIG (reference sequence). This CDR3 comprises 10 residues. The V end lost 3 bases, the J end lost 5 bases, and 4 bases lay between the germline ends. CDR3 sequence (DNA): TGTGCCTGGAGCTCTACTGAAGCTTTCTTT. Residues: CAWSSTEAFF.

The chain couples TRBV10-3 to TRBJ1-6; 9 nucleotides match TRBD1. Trimming at V came to 6 bases and at J to 7 bases, leaving 7 bases not matched to a gene. The CDR3 runs to 15 residues. Germline values: CDR1 ENHRY, CDR2 SYGVKD. The CDR3 coding sequence is TGTGCCATCAGGAGCCAGGACAGGGGAAATTCACCCCTCCACTTT. It codes for CAIRSQDRGNSPLHF.

This clonotype was found once. Just one base apart from a much larger clone, this may be a read error. The J gene is TRBJ2-5, the V gene TRBV20-1; D gene uncertain. The CDR3 is 13 amino acids. CDR1 is DFQATT and CDR2 is SNEGSKA in the germline V gene (reference sequence). Trimming removed 6 bases at V and 11 bases at J, with 22 bases between. CDR3 region: CSAPNFAYNEQYF. DNA of the CDR3: TGCAGTGCCCCGAACTTTGCCTACAATGAGCAGTACTTC.

In this sample, this clonotype turned up a few times. J is TRBJ1-5 and V is TRBV7-9; 12 nucleotides agree with TRBD1. Germline assignment: CDR1 SEHNR and CDR2 FQNEAQ (reference sequence). This CDR3 comprises 15 residues. V shed 5 bases and J 4 bases; nucleotides not matched to a gene: 3. The CDR3 coding sequence is TGTGCCAGCAGCGGGGGACAGGGGGCAAATCAGCCCCAGCATTTT. Amino acid sequence: CASSGGQGANQPQHF.

This clonotype was observed many times. This chain connects TRBV7-7 to TRBJ1-1; tentative D call: TRBD1 (5 bases). Germline-derived CDR1 and CDR2 are SSHAT and FNYEAQ (reference sequence). V was trimmed by 3 bases and J by 4 bases, leaving 9 bases between them. This CDR3 comprises 13 residues. This CDR3 reads CASSLTVLTEAFF. CDR3 bases: TGTGCCAGCAGCTTGACAGTCCTCACTGAAGCTTTCTTT.

This clonotype was found many times. This sequence joins TRBV19 and TRBJ1-4; D ambiguous. This CDR3 has 13 residues. With 9 bases removed from V and 7 bases from J, the gap between germline ends came to 15 bases. Germline-derived CDR1 and CDR2 are LNHDA and SQIVND (reference sequence). The CDR3 DNA reads as TGTGCCAGCCTGGGTCCTCCACCTGAAAAACTGTTTTTT. Protein product: CASLGPPPEKLFF.

This clonotype was observed at least ten times. V gene TRBV5-1 combines with J gene TRBJ2-7; 9 nucleotides match TRBD2. V lost 0 bases and J lost 3; bases outside the gene matches: 4. The CDR3 is 15 residues long. From germline, CDR1 is SGHRS and CDR2 YFSETQ. The DNA of the CDR3 is TGCGCCAGCAGCTTGGAGGGGACTAGCTTCTACGAGCAGTACTTC. This codes for CASSLEGTSFYEQYF. Combining the CDR3 with reference TRBV5-1 and TRBJ2-7 gives the whole variable domain KAGVTQTPRYLIKTRGQQVTLSCSPISGHRSVSWYQQTPGQGLQFLFEYFSETQRNKGNFPGRFSGRQFSNSRSEMNVSTLELGDSALYLCASSLEGTSFYEQYFGPGTRLTVT.